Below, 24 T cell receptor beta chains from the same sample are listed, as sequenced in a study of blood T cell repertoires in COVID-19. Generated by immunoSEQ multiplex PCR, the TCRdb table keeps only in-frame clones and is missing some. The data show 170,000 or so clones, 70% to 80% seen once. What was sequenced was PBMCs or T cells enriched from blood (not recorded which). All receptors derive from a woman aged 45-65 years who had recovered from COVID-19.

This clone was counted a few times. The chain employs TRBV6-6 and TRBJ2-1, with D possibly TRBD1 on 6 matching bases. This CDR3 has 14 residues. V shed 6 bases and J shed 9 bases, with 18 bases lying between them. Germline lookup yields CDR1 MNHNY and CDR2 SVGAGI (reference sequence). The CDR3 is CASRRLTGMAEQFF. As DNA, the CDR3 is TGTGCCAGCAGACGGCTAACAGGGATGGCTGAGCAGTTCTTC.

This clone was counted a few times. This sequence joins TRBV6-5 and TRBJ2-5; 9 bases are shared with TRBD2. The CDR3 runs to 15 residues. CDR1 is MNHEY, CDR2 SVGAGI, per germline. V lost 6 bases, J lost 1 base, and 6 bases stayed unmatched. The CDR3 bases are TGTGCCAGCAGGGTGCTAGCGGGGCCCCAAGAGACCCAGTACTTC. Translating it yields CASRVLAGPQETQYF.

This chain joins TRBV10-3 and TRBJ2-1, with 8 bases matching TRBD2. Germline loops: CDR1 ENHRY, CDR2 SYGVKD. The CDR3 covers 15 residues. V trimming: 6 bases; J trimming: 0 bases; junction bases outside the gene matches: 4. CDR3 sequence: CAIRGSGGSYNEQFF. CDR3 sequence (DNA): TGTGCCATCAGGGGGAGCGGGGGCTCCTACAATGAGCAGTTCTTC.

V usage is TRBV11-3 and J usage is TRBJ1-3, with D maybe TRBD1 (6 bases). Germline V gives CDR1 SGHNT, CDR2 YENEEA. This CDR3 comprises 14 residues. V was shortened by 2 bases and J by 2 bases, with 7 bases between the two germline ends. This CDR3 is CASSLTGTGNTIYF. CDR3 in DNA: TGTGCCAGCAGCTTAACAGGGACTGGAAACACCATATATTTT.

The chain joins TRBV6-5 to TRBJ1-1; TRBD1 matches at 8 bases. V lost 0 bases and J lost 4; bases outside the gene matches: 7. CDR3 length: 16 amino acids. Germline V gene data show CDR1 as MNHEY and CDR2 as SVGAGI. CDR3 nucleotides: TGTGCCAGCAGTTACTCCCAGGGGGCATCGGGCACTGAAGCTTTCTTT. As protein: CASSYSQGASGTEAFF.

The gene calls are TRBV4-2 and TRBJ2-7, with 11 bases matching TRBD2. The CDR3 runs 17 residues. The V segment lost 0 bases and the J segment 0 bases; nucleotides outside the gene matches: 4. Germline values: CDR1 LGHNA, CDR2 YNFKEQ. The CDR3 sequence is CASSQDRTSGLSYEQYF. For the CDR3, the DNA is TGTGCCAGCAGCCAAGATAGGACTAGCGGGCTCTCCTACGAGCAGTACTTC.

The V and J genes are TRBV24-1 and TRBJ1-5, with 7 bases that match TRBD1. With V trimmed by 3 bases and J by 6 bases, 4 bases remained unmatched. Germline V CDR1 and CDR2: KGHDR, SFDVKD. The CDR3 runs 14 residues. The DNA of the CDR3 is TGTGCCACCAGTGATCGACAGGGTGGTCAGCCCCAGCATTTT. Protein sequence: CATSDRQGGQPQHF.

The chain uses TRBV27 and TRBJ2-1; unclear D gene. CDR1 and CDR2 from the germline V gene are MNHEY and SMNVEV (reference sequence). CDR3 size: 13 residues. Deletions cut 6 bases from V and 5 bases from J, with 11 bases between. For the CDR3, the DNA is TGTGCCAGCAGGCTAGAAGCACACAATGAGCAGTTCTTC. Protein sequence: CASRLEAHNEQFF.

The CDR3 region has the DNA TGCAGCGTTGGCGCTAGCGAGACAGATACGCAGTATTTT. Its translation is CSVGASETDTQYF. V and J are TRBV29-1 and TRBJ2-3, with a possible D match to TRBD2 (6 bases). V lost 4 bases, J lost 3 bases, and 11 bases lay in between. CDR1 and CDR2 (germline): SQVTM, ANQGSEA. The CDR3 consists of 13 residues.

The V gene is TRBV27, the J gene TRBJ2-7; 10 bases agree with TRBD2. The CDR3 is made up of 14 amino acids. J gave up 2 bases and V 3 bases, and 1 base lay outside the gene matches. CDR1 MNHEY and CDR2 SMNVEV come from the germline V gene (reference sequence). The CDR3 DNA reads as TGTGCCAGCAGTTTGGGGACTAGCGCCTACGAGCAGTACTTC. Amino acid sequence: CASSLGTSAYEQYF.

In DNA form, the CDR3 reads TGCGCCAGCAGCTTGGGCAGGGGGCTTGCTGAAAAACTGTTTTTT. Translation gives CASSLGRGLAEKLFF. The rearrangement links TRBV5-1 to TRBJ1-4; 8 nucleotides line up with TRBD1. Germline lookup yields CDR1 SGHRS and CDR2 YFSETQ. This CDR3 has 15 amino acids. The V segment lost 0 bases and the J segment 7 bases; nucleotides outside the gene matches: 5. Full variable domain (rest looked up from reference TRBV5-1 and TRBJ1-4): KAGVTQTPRYLIKTRGQQVTLSCSPISGHRSVSWYQQTPGQGLQFLFEYFSETQRNKGNFPGRFSGRQFSNSRSEMNVSTLELGDSALYLCASSLGRGLAEKLFFGSGTQLSVL.

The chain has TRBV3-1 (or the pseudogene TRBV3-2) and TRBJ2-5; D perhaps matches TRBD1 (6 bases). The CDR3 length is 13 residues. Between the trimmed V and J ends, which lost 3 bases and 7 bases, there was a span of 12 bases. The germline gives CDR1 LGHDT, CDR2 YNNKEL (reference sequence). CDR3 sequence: CASSHTQGLTQYF. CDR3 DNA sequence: TGTGCCAGCAGCCATACACAGGGTCTGACCCAGTACTTC.

CDR3 coding DNA: TGTGCCAGCAGCGTAGCCCAGCGGGAGAACAATGAGCAGTTCTTC. It translates to CASSVAQRENNEQFF. This rearrangement joins TRBV9 to TRBJ2-1, with TRBD2 matching 8 bases. V shed 0 bases, J shed 5 bases, and the junction held 4 bases outside the gene matches. CDR1 and CDR2 (germline): SGDLS, YYNGEE. The length of the CDR3 is 15 residues.

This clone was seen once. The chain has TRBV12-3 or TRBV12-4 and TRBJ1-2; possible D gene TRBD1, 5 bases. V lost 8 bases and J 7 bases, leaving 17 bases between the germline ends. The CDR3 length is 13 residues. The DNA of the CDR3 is TGTGCCAGCGGGGGGGACGGGGGAGGTGGCTACACCTTC. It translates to CASGGDGGGGYTF.

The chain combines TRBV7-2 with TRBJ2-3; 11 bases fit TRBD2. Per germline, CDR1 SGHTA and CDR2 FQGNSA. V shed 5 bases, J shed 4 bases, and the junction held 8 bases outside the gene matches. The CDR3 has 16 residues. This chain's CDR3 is CASSPGVAGGADTQYF. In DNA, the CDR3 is TGTGCCAGCAGCCCTGGGGTAGCGGGAGGGGCAGATACGCAGTATTTT.

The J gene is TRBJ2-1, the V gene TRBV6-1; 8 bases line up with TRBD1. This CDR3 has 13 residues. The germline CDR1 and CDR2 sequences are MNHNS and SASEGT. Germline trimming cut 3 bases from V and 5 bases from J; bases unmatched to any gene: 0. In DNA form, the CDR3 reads TGTGCCAGCAGTGACAGGGGGCACAATGAGCAGTTCTTC. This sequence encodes CASSDRGHNEQFF.

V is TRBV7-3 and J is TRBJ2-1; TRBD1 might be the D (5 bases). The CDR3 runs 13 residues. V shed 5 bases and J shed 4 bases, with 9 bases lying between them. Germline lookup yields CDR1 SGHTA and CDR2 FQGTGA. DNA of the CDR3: TGTGCCAGCAGCCCCCCAGGGTACAATGAGCAGTTCTTC. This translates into CASSPPGYNEQFF. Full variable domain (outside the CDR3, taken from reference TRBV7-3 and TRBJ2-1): GAGVSQTPSNKVTEKGKYVELRCDPISGHTALYWYRQSLGQGPEFLIYFQGTGAADDSGLPNDRFFAVRPEGSVSTLKIQRTERGDSAVYLCASSPPGYNEQFFGPGTRLTVL.

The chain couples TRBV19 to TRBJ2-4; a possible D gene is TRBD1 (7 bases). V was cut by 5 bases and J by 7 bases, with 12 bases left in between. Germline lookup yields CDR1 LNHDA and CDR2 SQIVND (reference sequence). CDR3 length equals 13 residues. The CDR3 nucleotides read TGTGCCAGTAGTCCCCCAGGGGGGAACATTCAGTACTTC. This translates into CASSPPGGNIQYF.

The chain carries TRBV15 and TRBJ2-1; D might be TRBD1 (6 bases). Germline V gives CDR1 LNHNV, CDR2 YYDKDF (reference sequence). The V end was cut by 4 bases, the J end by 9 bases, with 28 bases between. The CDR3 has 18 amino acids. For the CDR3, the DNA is TGTGCCACCAGCAAAGAGCCTACCTGGATGGGGGCCTCAGGTGAGCAGTTCTTC. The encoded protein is CATSKEPTWMGASGEQFF.

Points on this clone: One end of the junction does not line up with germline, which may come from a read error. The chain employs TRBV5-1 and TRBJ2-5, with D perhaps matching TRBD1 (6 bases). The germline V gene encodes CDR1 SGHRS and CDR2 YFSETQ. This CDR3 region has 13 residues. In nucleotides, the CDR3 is TGCGCCAGCAGTTTGGGGGCTCTAGAGACCCAGTACTTC. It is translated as CASSLGALETQYF. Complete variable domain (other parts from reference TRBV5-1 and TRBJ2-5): KAGVTQTPRYLIKTRGQQVTLSCSPISGHRSVSWYQQTPGQGLQFLFEYFSETQRNKGNFPGRFSGRQFSNSRSEMNVSTLELGDSALYLCASSLGALETQYFGPGTRLLVL.

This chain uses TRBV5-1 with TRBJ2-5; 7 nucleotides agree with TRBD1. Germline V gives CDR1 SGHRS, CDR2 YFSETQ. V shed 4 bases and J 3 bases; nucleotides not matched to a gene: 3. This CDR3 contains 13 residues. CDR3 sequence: CASSPGTEETQYF. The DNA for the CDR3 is TGCGCCAGCAGCCCCGGGACAGAAGAGACCCAGTACTTC.

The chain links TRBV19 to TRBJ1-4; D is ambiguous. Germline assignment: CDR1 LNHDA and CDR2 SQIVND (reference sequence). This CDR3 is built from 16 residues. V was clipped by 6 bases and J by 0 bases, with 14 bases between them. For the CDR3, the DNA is TGTGCCAGTAGCGAGCGCGGGCTCACAACTAATGAAAAACTGTTTTTT. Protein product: CASSERGLTTNEKLFF.

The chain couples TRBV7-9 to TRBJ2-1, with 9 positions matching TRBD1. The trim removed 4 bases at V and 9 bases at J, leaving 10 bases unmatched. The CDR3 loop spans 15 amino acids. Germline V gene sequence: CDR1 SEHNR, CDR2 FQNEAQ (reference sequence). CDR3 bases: TGTGCCAGCAGCTCCGTGGTTGACAGGGGGGGTGAGCAGTTCTTC. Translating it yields CASSSVVDRGGEQFF.

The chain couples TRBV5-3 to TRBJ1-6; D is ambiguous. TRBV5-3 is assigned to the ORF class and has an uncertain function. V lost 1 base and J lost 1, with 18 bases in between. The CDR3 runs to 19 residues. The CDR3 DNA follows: TGTGCCAGAAGCTTGCCACCGATGCGGAGGAGGTCCTATAATTCACCCCTCCACTTT. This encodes CARSLPPMRRRSYNSPLHF.